Shown below are 12 T cell receptor beta chains from a single sample sequenced in a study of blood T cell repertoires in COVID-19. Assay: immunoSEQ multiplex PCR; the TCRdb copy retains only in-frame clones and omits some. The sample comprises approximately 250,000 clones, approximately 90% of which are singletons, and approximately 2.3% rests with the top ten. Sequenced input: PBMCs or T cells enriched from blood (not recorded which). These receptors all stem from a woman in her forties with acute COVID-19.

The chain combines TRBV28 with TRBJ2-3; D is undetermined. The CDR3 is 15 amino acids. V lost 3 bases to trimming and J lost 5 bases, with 15 bases between them. Germline assignment: CDR1 MDHEN and CDR2 SYDVKM. The CDR3 DNA sequence: TGTGCCAGCAGTTTTACGGCGGCACCCCAAGATACGCAGTATTTT. Residues: CASSFTAAPQDTQYF.

The rearrangement uses TRBV5-4 and TRBJ2-7, with D perhaps matching TRBD2 (6 bases). V was shortened by 4 bases and J by 3 bases, with 23 bases between the two germline ends. Germline CDR1 is SGHNT and CDR2 is YYREEE (reference sequence). This CDR3 has 17 amino acids. The chain's CDR3 is CASSQFDGSQVLYEQYV. The CDR3 DNA sequence: TGTGCCAGCAGCCAATTTGACGGGAGCCAGGTCCTCTACGAGCAGTACGTC.

The genes are TRBV6-2 or TRBV6-3 and TRBJ2-3; TRBD1 might be the D (6 bases). Germline V lookup: CDR1 MNHEY, CDR2 SVGEGT. V lost 5 bases and J lost 0, with 12 bases in between. The CDR3 extends over 15 amino acids. The CDR3 here is CASSSGQTSTDTQYF. The CDR3, as DNA: TGTGCCAGCAGTAGTGGACAGACCAGCACAGATACGCAGTATTTT.

This sequence joins TRBV5-6 and TRBJ1-3; a weak D match, TRBD1 (5 bases). The CDR3 covers 14 residues. The V and J ends lost 0 bases and 2 bases respectively, with 6 bases between them. Looked up from germline, CDR1 is SGHDT and CDR2 is YYEEEE. The CDR3 DNA reads TGTGCCAGCAGCTTGGACAGGACTGGAAACACCATATATTTT. It yields the protein CASSLDRTGNTIYF.

This chain uses TRBV7-2 with TRBJ1-6; D gene ambiguous. The CDR3 loop spans 15 amino acids. From germline, CDR1 is SGHTA and CDR2 FQGNSA. V lost 3 bases, J lost 2 bases, and 8 bases lay in between. DNA of the CDR3: TGTGCCAGCAGCTTGCGGTTGCCCTATAATTCACCCCTCCACTTT. Translated, it gives CASSLRLPYNSPLHF.

This chain joins TRBV27 and TRBJ2-1; 13 bases align to TRBD2. With 3 bases clipped from V and 5 bases from J, the junction kept 4 bases outside the gene matches. Germline V CDR1 and CDR2: MNHEY, SMNVEV (reference sequence). This CDR3 region has 16 residues. This chain's CDR3 is CASSFRTSGGHNEQFF. In nucleotides, the CDR3 is TGTGCCAGCAGTTTCCGGACTAGCGGGGGTCACAATGAGCAGTTCTTC.

The chain joins TRBV7-2 to TRBJ2-2, with no clear D. The CDR3 runs to 14 residues. Germline CDR1 reads SGHTA; CDR2 reads FQGNSA. V was trimmed by 1 base and J by 3 bases, leaving 6 bases between them. The CDR3 reads CASSLDGYTGELFF. The DNA for the CDR3 is TGTGCCAGCAGCTTAGACGGGTACACCGGGGAGCTGTTTTTT.

This clone has just one count. This chain connects TRBV7-8 to TRBJ1-2; tentative D call: TRBD1 (6 bases). CDR3 length equals 16 residues. Trimming left V 5 bases short and J 1 base short, with 17 bases between. The germline gives CDR1 SGHVS, CDR2 FQNEAQ. The CDR3: CASSPGGQALNYGYTF. The CDR3 DNA sequence: TGTGCCAGCAGCCCGGGGGGGCAGGCTCTTAACTATGGCTACACCTTC.

The chain joins TRBV7-9 to TRBJ2-5; D perhaps matches TRBD1 (6 bases). Trimming took off 5 bases at V and 4 bases at J, with 11 bases between the two ends. The CDR3 loop spans 13 amino acids. From germline, CDR1 is SEHNR and CDR2 FQNEAQ (reference sequence). In DNA, the CDR3 is TGTGCCAGCAGCGTCAACAGGGCAGAGACCCAGTACTTC. Translation: CASSVNRAETQYF.

The CDR3 region is CASSLAAGGMDGYTF. CDR3 bases: TGCGCCAGCAGCTTGGCCGCCGGGGGGATGGATGGCTACACCTTC. The chain employs TRBV5-1 and TRBJ1-2; the D gene is possibly TRBD1 (5 bases). There are 15 residues in the CDR3. The V end was cut by 0 bases, the J end by 6 bases, with 15 bases between. CDR1 is SGHRS and CDR2 is YFSETQ in the germline V gene.

For the CDR3, the DNA is TGTGCCAGCAGCGTTGGACAGGACTCCTACGAGCAGTACTTC. Translated: CASSVGQDSYEQYF. V gene TRBV9 combines with J gene TRBJ2-7; 7 bases match TRBD1. Germline V gives CDR1 SGDLS, CDR2 YYNGEE. The CDR3 has 14 residues. The junction had 2 bases not matched to a gene; V was cut back by 2 bases and J by 0 bases.

The gene calls are TRBV7-2 and TRBJ1-2; D is unresolved. Between the trimmed V and J ends, which lost 3 bases and 4 bases, there was a span of 9 bases. The germline CDR1 and CDR2 sequences are SGHTA and FQGNSA. CDR3 size: 13 residues. CDR3 sequence: CASSFGRFYGYTF. The CDR3 nucleotides read TGTGCCAGCAGCTTTGGGCGATTCTATGGCTACACCTTC.